This TCR beta chain was sequenced in a study of CD8 T cells in Susac syndrome. Reverse transcription of roughly 0.45 to 1 ug RNA used random hexamers. In TCRdb, the immunoSEQ multiplex PCR reads were re-called with MiXCR into one record per CDR3 protein. This table has just over 150,000 distinct CDR3 sequences, approximately 95% appearing once. This TCR derives from a human donor with Susac syndrome. Sequencing was done on a sample of CD4+ T cells from PBMCs.

The CDR3 sequence: CASSDPRTDTQYF. CDR3 coding DNA: TGTGCCAGCAGTGACCCCCGCACAGATACGCAGTATTTT. The V call is TRBV25-1, the J call TRBJ2-3, with D uncertain. V was shortened by 3 bases and J by 1 base, with 5 bases between the two germline ends. The CDR3 has 13 residues. Germline lookup yields CDR1 MGHDK and CDR2 SYGVNS. Filled out from reference TRBV25-1 and TRBJ2-3, the complete variable domain reads EADIYQTPRYLVIGTGKKITLECSQTMGHDKMYWYQQDPGMELHLIHYSYGVNSTEKGDLSSESTVSRIRTEHFPLTLESARPSHTSQYLCASSDPRTDTQYFGPGTRLTVL.